This T cell receptor (beta chain) was sequenced in a study of T cell repertoires in cytomegalovirus infection. Background on the study: In the study, CMV epitopes included recently identified HLA-C-restricted and well-studied HLA-B-restricted ones. The public TCR beta signatures pointed to both CMV infection and matching HLA type. The study's findings and limits: HLA-C-restricted CMV clonotypes gave the most frequent clonotype in two of eight donors. Totalled public TCR beta family frequency picked out people who carried CMV plus the relevant HLA.

In germline, CDR1 is SEHNR, CDR2 FQNEAQ (reference sequence). This CDR3 region has 16 residues. V was clipped by 0 bases and J by 5 bases, with 14 bases between them. This clonotype was picked up a small number of times. Its antigen remains unidentified. One entry per CDR3 protein results from TCRdb running MiXCR on the reads. The data show roughly 180,000 distinct CDR3 sequences, less than 25% seen once. Sequencing used CD8+ T cells from cultured PBMCs, obtained from culture after CMV antigen stimulation. The J gene is TRBJ2-1, the V gene TRBV7-9; D possibly corresponds to TRBD1 (6 bases). This sequence was found in a human donor in good health (CMV status not recorded). Some clones in this sample may be carry-over from other donors' samples. CDR3 in DNA: TGTGCCAGCAGCTTAGCGCCAGGGGTTAGCAACAATGAGCAGTTCTTC. Protein: CASSLAPGVSNNEQFF.